These T cell receptor beta chains were read from a single sample in a study of T cells in Graves' hyperthyroidism and ophthalmopathy. TCRdb re-called the multiplex PCR reads through MiXCR, storing one row per CDR3 protein. The sample lists roughly 560,000 distinct CDR3 sequences, around 15% seen once, with roughly 4.5% in the top ten. The sample taken for sequencing was blood. The receptors come from a woman aged 35 to 49 with Graves' ophthalmopathy. Both conserved end residues are part of each CDR3. Expanded clones get a size class; other rows say once, few or many, or leave the size out.

CAISESNGIPPGDF,NA,TRBV10-3,TRBJ2-5,14
CASSLYGGIAANTGELFF,NA,TRBV28,TRBJ2-2,18
CASSLDTGNQPQHF,many,TRBV12-3/TRBV12-4,TRBJ1-5,14
CASSRLTGQSYEQYF,NA,TRBV28,TRBJ2-7,15
CASRKPGQGSAFF,NA,TRBV6-1,TRBJ1-1,13
CSPRGLTGELFF,few,TRBV20-1,TRBJ2-2,12
CASSFQGGRQTQYF,NA,TRBV5-1,TRBJ2-5,14
CASAPGQGSSGELFF,many,TRBV12-3/TRBV12-4,TRBJ2-2,15
CASSSELGDVPSEQYF,many,TRBV7-6,TRBJ2-7,16
CASSYSTQYYGYTF,NA,TRBV6-5,TRBJ1-2,14
CASSLRAGDQPQHF,many,TRBV27,TRBJ1-5,14
CSVVGTGGPEQYF,NA,TRBV29-1,TRBJ2-7,13
CASSARGSAYEQYF,many,TRBV19,TRBJ2-7,14
CASSSGPRGGTEAFF,once,TRBV12-3/TRBV12-4,TRBJ1-1,15
CASSFSGNQPQHF,many,TRBV5-1,TRBJ1-5,13
CSARDLASDHEQYF,once,TRBV20-1,TRBJ2-7,14
CAYQGGGLMNTEAFF,many,TRBV30,TRBJ1-1,15
CASSYTGENTEAFF,few,TRBV6-2/TRBV6-3,TRBJ1-1,14
CSVENLYEQYF,many,TRBV29-1,TRBJ2-7,11
CASSLNPLAPTSYEQYF,many,TRBV7-3,TRBJ2-7,17
CATSTRTWRAGGRETQYF,many,TRBV15,TRBJ2-5,18
CASSQVNLGLAEAFF,NA,TRBV4-1,TRBJ1-1,15
CATGGRTRGSNQPQHF,few,TRBV24-1,TRBJ1-5,16
CVSSYSGGGDYEQYF,many,TRBV6-5,TRBJ2-7,15
CSVATGPNQPQHF,many,TRBV29-1,TRBJ1-5,13
CASSGGGYSDEQYF,many,TRBV12-3/TRBV12-4,TRBJ2-7,14
CASSDHSPRAETQYF,many,TRBV2,TRBJ2-5,15
CASSFGERYGYTF,many,TRBV5-1,TRBJ1-2,13
CASSPPAWEAYEQYF,many,TRBV28,TRBJ2-7,15
CASSIASGRYEQYF,many,TRBV19,TRBJ2-7,14
CATSVGMETQYF,many,TRBV24-1,TRBJ2-5,12
CASSAGNTEAFF,many,TRBV2,TRBJ1-1,12
CASSEYIGLLYEQYF,NA,TRBV6-1,TRBJ2-7,15
CASAGRLTYEQYF,NA,TRBV6-1,TRBJ2-7,13
CASSPYSLQETQYF,many,TRBV28,TRBJ2-5,14
CASSPQGDQPQHF,many,TRBV6-2/TRBV6-3,TRBJ1-5,13
CASSISGPSSYEQYF,many,TRBV27,TRBJ2-7,15
CASSVGGATGELFF,many,TRBV9,TRBJ2-2,14